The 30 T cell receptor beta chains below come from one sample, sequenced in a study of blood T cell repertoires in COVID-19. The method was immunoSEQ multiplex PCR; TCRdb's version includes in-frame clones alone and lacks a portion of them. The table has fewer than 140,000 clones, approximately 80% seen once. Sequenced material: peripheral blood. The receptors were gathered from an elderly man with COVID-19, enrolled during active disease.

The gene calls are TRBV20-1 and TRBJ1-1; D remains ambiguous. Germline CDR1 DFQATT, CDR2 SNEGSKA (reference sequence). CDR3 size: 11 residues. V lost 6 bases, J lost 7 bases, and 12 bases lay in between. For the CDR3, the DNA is TGCAGTGCCATCGACACCAATGAAGCTTTCTTT. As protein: CSAIDTNEAFF.

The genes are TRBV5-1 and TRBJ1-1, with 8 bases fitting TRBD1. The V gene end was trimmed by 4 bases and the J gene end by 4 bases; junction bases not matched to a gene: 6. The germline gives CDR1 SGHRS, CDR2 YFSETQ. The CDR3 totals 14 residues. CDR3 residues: CASSTTGGVTEAFF. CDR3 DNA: TGCGCCAGCAGCACAACAGGGGGTGTCACTGAAGCTTTCTTT.

Written as DNA, the CDR3 is TGTGCCAGCAGCTTAGGCCACCAGGGGGCTTTAGTAGAGACCCAGTACTTC. Protein: CASSLGHQGALVETQYF. J is TRBJ2-5 and V is TRBV7-2; the match to TRBD1 covers 8 bases. Germline values: CDR1 SGHTA, CDR2 FQGNSA. This CDR3 region has 17 residues. V lost 1 base and J lost 4; bases outside the gene matches: 11.

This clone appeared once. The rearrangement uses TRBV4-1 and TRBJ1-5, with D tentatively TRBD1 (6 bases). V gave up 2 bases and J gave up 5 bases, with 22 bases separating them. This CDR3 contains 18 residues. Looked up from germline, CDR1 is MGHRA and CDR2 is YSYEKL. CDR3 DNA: TGCGCCAGCAGCCAATTAAGGGTCGTTCCAGGGGCGGATCAGCCCCAGCATTTT. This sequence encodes CASSQLRVVPGADQPQHF.

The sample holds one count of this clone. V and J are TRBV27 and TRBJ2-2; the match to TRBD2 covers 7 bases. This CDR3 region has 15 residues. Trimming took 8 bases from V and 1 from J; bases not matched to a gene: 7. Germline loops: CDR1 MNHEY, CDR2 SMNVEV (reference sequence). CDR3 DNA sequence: TGTGCCAGCGGCATAGCGGGCCTGAACACCGGGGAGCTGTTTTTT. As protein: CASGIAGLNTGELFF.

Here the CDR3 DNA reads TGTGCCAGCTCACCAACGGGACTAGCGGCCCAGGGACTAAACAATGAGCAGTTCTTC. Its protein product is CASSPTGLAAQGLNNEQFF. The gene calls are TRBV18 and TRBJ2-1; 11 nucleotides line up with TRBD2. CDR3 length equals 19 residues. V dropped 2 bases and J dropped 5; count of bases not matched to a gene: 14. Germline assignment: CDR1 KGHSH and CDR2 LQKENI.

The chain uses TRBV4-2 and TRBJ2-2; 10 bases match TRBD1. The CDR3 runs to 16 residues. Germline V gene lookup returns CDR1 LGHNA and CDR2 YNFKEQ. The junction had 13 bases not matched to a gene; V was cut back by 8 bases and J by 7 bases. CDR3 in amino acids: CASRLQDRGEIGELFF. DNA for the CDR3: TGTGCCAGCCGACTACAGGACAGGGGGGAAATCGGGGAGCTGTTTTTT.

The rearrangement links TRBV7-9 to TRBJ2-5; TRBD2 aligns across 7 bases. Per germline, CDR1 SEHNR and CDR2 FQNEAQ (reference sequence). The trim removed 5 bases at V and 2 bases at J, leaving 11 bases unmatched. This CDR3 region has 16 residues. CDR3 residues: CASSKAPGTTQETQYF. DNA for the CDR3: TGTGCCAGCAGCAAAGCCCCCGGGACTACACAAGAGACCCAGTACTTC.

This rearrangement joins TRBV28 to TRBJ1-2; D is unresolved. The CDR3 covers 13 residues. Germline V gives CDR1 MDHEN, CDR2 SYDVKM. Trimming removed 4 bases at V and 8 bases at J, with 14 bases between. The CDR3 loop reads CASSYGRNRGYTF. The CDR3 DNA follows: TGTGCCAGCAGTTACGGCAGGAACCGAGGCTACACCTTC.

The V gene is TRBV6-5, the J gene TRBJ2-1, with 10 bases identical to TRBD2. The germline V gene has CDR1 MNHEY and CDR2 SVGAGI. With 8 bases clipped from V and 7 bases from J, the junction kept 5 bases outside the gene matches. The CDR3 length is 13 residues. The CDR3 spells CASWASGRNEQFF. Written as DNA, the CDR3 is TGTGCCAGCTGGGCTAGCGGGAGAAATGAGCAGTTCTTC.

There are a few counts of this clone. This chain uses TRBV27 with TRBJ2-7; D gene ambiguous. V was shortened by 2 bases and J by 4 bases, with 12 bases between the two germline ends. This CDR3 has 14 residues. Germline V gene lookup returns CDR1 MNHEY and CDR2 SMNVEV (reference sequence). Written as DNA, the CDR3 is TGTGCCAGCAGTTTAGAAGGCAGGCTTTACGAGCAGTACTTC. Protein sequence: CASSLEGRLYEQYF.

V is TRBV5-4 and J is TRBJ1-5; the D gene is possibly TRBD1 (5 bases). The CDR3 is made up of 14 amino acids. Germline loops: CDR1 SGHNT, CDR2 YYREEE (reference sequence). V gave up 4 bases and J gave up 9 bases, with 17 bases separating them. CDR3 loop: CASSPGGAEGPQHF. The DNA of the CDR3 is TGTGCCAGCAGCCCAGGAGGGGCCGAAGGGCCCCAGCATTTT.

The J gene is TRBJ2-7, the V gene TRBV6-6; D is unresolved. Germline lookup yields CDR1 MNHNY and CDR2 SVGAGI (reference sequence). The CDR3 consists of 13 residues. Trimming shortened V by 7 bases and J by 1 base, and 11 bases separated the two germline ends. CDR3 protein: CASNNVVSYEQYF. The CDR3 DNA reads TGTGCCAGCAATAACGTAGTTTCCTACGAGCAGTACTTC.

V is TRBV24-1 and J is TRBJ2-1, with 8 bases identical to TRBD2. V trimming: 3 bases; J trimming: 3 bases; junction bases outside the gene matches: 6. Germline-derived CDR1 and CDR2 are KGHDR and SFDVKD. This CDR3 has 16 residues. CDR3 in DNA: TGTGCCACCAGTGATACAGCGGGAGAAAGCTACAATGAGCAGTTCTTC. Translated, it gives CATSDTAGESYNEQFF.

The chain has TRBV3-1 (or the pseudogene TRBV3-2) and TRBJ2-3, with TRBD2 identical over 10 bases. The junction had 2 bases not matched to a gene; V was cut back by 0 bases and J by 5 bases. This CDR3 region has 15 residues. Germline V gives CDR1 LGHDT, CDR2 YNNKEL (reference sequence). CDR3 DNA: TGTGCCAGCAGCCAAGAGACTAGCGGGTTAGATACGCAGTATTTT. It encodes CASSQETSGLDTQYF.

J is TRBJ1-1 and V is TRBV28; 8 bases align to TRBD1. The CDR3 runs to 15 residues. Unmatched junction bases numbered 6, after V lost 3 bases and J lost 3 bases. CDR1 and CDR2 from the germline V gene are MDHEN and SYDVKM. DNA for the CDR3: TGTGCCAGCAGTTTTGGGGGCAGGGGGCACACTGAAGCTTTCTTT. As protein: CASSFGGRGHTEAFF.

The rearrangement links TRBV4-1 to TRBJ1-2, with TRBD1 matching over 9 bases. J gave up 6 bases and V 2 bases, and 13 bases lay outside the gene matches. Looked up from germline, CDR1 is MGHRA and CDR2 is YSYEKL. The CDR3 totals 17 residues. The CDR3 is CASSQPGQGSRRHGYTF. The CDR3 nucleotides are TGCGCCAGCAGCCAACCGGGACAGGGAAGCCGTAGGCATGGCTACACCTTC.

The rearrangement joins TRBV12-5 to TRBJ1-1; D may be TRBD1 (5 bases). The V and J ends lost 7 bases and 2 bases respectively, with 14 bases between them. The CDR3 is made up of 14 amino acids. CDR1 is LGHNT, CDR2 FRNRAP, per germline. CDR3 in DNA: TGTGCTAGTGCCTGGGGCGGAAGAAACACTGAAGCTTTCTTT. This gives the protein CASAWGGRNTEAFF.

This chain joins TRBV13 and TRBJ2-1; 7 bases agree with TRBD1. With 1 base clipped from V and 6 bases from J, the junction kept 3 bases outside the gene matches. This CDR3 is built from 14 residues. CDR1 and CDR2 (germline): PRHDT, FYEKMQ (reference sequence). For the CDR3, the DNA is TGTGCCAGCAGCTTAGACGCAGGGGGCAATGAGCAGTTCTTC. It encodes CASSLDAGGNEQFF.

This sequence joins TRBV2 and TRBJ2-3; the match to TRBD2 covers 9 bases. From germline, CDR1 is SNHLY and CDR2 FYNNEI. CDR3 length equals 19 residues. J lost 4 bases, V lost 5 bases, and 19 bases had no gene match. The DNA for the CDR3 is TGTGCCAGCAGTCGGCCCCGAGGAGGGGGTAGCGGGAGATCAGATACGCAGTATTTT. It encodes CASSRPRGGGSGRSDTQYF.

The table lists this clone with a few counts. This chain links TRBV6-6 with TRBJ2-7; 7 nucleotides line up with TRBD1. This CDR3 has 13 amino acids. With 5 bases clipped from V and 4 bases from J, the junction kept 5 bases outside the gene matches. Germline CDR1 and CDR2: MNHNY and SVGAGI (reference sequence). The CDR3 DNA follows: TGTGCCAGCAGTCACAGGGGTAGTTACGAGCAGTACTTC. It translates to CASSHRGSYEQYF.

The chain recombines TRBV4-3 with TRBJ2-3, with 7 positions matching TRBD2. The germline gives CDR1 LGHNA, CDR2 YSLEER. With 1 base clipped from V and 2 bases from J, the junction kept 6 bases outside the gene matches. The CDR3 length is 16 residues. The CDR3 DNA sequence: TGCGCCAGCAGCCAAGTTCTGGGAGGGGACACAGATACGCAGTATTTT. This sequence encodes CASSQVLGGDTDTQYF.

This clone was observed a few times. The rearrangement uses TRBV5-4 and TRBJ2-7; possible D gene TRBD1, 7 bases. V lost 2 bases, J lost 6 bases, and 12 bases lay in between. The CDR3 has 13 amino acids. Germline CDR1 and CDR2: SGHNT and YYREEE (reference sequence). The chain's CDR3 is CASSFRQGGEQYF. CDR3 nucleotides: TGTGCCAGCAGCTTCAGACAGGGAGGCGAGCAGTACTTC. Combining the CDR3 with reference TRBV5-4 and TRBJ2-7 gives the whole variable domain ETGVTQSPTHLIKTRGQQVTLRCSSQSGHNTVSWYQQALGQGPQFIFQYYREEENGRGNFPPRFSGLQFPNYSSELNVNALELDDSALYLCASSFRQGGEQYFGPGTRLTVT.

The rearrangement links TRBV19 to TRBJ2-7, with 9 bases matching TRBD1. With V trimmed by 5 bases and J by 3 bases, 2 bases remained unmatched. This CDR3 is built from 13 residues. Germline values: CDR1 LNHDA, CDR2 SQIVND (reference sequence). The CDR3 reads CASSVTGGYEQYF. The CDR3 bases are TGTGCCAGTAGTGTGACAGGGGGCTACGAGCAGTACTTC.

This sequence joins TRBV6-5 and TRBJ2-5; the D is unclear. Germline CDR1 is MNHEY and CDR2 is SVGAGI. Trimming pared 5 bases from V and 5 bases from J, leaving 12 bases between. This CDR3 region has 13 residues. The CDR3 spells CASSPFSVETQYF. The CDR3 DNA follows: TGTGCCAGCAGTCCCTTCTCTGTGGAGACCCAGTACTTC.

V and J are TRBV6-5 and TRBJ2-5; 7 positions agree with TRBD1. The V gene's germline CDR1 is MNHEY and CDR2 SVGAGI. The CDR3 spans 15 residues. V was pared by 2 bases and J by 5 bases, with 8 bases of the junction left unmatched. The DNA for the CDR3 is TGTGCCAGCAGTTACACGACAGGGATCGAGGAGACCCAGTACTTC. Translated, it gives CASSYTTGIEETQYF.

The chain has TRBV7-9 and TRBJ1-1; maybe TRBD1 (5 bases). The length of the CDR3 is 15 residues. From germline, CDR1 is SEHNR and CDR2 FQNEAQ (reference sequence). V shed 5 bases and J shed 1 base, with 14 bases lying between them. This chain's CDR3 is CASSTSDSPNTEAFF. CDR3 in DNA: TGTGCCAGCAGCACAAGTGACAGTCCGAACACTGAAGCTTTCTTT. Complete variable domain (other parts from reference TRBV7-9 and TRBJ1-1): DTGVSQNPRHKITKRGQNVTFRCDPISEHNRLYWYRQTLGQGPEFLTYFQNEAQLEKSRLLSDRFSAERPKGSFSTLEIQRTEQGDSAMYLCASSTSDSPNTEAFFGQGTRLTVV.

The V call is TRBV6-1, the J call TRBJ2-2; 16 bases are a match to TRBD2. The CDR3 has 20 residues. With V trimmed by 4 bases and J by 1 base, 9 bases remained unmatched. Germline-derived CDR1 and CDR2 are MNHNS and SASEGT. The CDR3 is CASSGQMGLAGGKNTGELFF. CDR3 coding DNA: TGTGCCAGCAGTGGGCAGATGGGACTAGCGGGAGGGAAGAACACCGGGGAGCTGTTTTTT.

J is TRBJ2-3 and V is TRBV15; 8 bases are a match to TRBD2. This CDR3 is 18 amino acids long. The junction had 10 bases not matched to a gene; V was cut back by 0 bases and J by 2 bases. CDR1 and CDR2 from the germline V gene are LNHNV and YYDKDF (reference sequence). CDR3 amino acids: CATSRDKATSGLTDTQYF. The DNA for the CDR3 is TGTGCCACCAGCAGAGATAAGGCCACTAGCGGTCTCACAGATACGCAGTATTTT.

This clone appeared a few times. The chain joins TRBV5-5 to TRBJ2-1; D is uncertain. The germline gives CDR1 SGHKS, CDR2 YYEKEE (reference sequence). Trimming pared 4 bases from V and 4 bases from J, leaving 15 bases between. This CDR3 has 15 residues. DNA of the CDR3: TGTGCCAGCAGCCCCATGCCCTCTGCGTACAATGAGCAGTTCTTC. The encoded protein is CASSPMPSAYNEQFF.